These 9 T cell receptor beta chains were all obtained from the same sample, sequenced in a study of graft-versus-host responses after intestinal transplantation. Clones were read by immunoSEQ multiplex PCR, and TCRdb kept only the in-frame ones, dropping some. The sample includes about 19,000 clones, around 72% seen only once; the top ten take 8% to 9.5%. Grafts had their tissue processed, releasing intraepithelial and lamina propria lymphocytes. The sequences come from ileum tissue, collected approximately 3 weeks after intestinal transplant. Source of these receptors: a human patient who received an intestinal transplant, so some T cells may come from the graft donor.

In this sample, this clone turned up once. The CDR3 DNA sequence: TGTGCCAGCAGCTTGATCAGGGCAAACGAGCAGTACTTC. This encodes CASSLIRANEQYF. The chain has TRBV5-4 and TRBJ2-7; possibly TRBD1 for D (5 bases). This CDR3 comprises 13 residues. V was cut by 1 base and J by 5 bases, with 10 bases left in between. Germline CDR1 is SGHNT and CDR2 is YYREEE (reference sequence).

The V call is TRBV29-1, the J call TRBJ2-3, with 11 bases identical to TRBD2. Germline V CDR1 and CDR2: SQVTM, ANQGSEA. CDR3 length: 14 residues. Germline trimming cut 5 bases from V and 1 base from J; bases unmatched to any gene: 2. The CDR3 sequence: CSVISGGGTDTQYF. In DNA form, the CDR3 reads TGCAGCGTTATTAGCGGGGGGGGCACAGATACGCAGTATTTT.

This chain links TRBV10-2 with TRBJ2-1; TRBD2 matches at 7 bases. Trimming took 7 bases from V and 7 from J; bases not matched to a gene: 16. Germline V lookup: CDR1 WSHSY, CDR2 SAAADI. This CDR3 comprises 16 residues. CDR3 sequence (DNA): TGCGCCAGCACCATGAGCGGGGACGGACGTCGGAATGAGCAGTTCTTC. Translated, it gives CASTMSGDGRRNEQFF.

CDR3 sequence (DNA): TGCGCCAGCAGCCGTGGGACTAGCGGGACTTACAATGAGCAGTTCTTC. Translation: CASSRGTSGTYNEQFF. The genes are TRBV4-1 and TRBJ2-1, with TRBD2 identical over 13 bases. CDR1 MGHRA and CDR2 YSYEKL come from the germline V gene. Losses at the gene ends were 4 bases for V and 4 bases for J; bases not matched to a gene: 4. The CDR3 runs to 16 residues.

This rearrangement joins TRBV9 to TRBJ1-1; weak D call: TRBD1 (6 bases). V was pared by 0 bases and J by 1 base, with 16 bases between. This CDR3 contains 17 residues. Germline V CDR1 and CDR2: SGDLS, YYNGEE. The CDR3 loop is CASSVEGGAFWNTEAFF. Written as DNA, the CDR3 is TGTGCCAGCAGCGTAGAGGGGGGGGCGTTCTGGAACACTGAAGCTTTCTTT.

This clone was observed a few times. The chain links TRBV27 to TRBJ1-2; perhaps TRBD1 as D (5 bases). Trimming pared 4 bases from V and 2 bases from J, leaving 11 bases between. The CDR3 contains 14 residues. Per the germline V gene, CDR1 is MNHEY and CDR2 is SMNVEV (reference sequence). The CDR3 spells CASSSTGLNYGYTF. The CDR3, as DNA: TGTGCCAGCAGTTCAACGGGACTAAACTATGGCTACACCTTC.

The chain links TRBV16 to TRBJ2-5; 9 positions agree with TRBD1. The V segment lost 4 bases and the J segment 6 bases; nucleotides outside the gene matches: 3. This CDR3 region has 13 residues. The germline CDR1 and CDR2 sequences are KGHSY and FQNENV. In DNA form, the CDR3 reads TGTGCCAGCAGCCTGGGACAGGGACAGACCCAGTACTTC. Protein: CASSLGQGQTQYF.

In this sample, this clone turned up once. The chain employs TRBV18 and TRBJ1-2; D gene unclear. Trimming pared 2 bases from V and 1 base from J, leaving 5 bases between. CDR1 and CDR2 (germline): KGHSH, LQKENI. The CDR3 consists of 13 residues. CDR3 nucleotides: TGTGCCAGCTCACCAATAGATAACTATGGCTACACCTTC. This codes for CASSPIDNYGYTF.

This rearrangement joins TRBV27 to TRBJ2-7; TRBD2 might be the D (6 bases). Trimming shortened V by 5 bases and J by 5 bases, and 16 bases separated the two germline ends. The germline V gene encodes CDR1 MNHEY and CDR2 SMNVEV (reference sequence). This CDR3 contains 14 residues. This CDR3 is CASSPAGRWDEQYF. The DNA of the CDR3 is TGTGCCAGCAGTCCCGCGGGGAGGTGGGACGAGCAGTACTTC.